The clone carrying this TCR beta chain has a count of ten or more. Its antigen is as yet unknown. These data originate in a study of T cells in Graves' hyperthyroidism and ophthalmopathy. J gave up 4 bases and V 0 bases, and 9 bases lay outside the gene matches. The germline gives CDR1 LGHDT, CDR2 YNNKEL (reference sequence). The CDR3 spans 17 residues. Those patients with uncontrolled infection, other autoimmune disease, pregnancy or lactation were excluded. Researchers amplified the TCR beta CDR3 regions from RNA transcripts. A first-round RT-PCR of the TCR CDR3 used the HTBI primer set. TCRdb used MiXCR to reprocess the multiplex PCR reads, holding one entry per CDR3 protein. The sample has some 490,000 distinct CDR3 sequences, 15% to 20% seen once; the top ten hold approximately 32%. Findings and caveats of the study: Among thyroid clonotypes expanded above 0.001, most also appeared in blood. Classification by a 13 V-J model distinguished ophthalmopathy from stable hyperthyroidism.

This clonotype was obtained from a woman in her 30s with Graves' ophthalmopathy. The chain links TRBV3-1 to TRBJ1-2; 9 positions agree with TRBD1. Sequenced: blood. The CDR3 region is CASSQDIGTGSPYGYTF. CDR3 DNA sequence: TGTGCCAGCAGCCAAGATATTGGGACAGGGAGCCCCTATGGCTACACCTTC.